This TCR beta chain was sequenced in a study of blood T cell repertoires in COVID-19. The trim removed 5 bases at V and 11 bases at J, leaving 7 bases unmatched. This CDR3 has 12 amino acids. CDR1 SEHNR and CDR2 FQNEAQ come from the germline V gene (reference sequence). The method was immunoSEQ multiplex PCR; TCRdb's version includes in-frame clones alone and lacks a portion of them. The sample consists of about 230,000 clones, roughly 86% of them appearing once. Sequenced: PBMCs or T cells enriched from blood (not recorded which). This chain joins TRBV7-9 and TRBJ1-2; 8 positions match TRBD1. This clonotype originated in a woman aged 25 to 39 with acute COVID-19. CDR3 sequence (DNA): TGTGCCAGCAGCACCACGGGACAGGTTTACACCTTC. It translates to CASSTTGQVYTF.